In its sample, the clone carrying this T cell receptor (beta chain) was seen once. Measured with immunoSEQ multiplex PCR; TCRdb has only the in-frame clones, and not every one. The table lists around 1.9 million clones, around 93% of them singletons. These data belong to a study of shared clonotypes between healthy human individuals. CD45RO-negative CD8 cells positively selected for CCR7 made up the naive population, which excluded terminally differentiated effector memory CD45RA+ cells. Trimming cost V 0 bases and J 4 bases, with 12 bases left between them. This CDR3 has 16 residues. Per germline, CDR1 MNHEY and CDR2 SVGAGI.

This clonotype was sampled from a man between 18 and 35 years old in good health. Some clones in this sample may be carry-over from other donors' samples. The genes are TRBV6-5 and TRBJ2-2, with D perhaps TRBD2 (6 bases). Specimen: naive CD8+ T cells from PBMCs. The chain's CDR3 is CASSYSRRGATGELFF. DNA for the CDR3: TGTGCCAGCAGTTACTCGAGGCGGGGCGCCACCGGGGAGCTGTTTTTT.